This T cell receptor beta chain was found in a study of control samples from healthy donors and cancer patients. CDR3 length: 16 amino acids. Germline-derived CDR1 and CDR2 are LGHDT and YNNKEL (reference sequence). The V gene lost 5 bases and the J gene lost 0 bases, with 14 bases spanning the gap. The repertoire was sequenced with immunoSEQ multiplex PCR; TCRdb's copy has only in-frame clones and lacks some. In the table there are about 160,000 clones, around 95% of which are singletons. The V call is TRBV3-1 (or the pseudogene TRBV3-2), the J call TRBJ1-3; D perhaps matches TRBD1 (5 bases). Sequenced: blood. The source of this sequence is a middle-aged woman in good health. For the CDR3, the DNA is TGTGCCAGCAGCGTTTTCGGGGGAAGCTCTGGAAACACCATATATTTT. This sequence encodes CASSVFGGSSGNTIYF.